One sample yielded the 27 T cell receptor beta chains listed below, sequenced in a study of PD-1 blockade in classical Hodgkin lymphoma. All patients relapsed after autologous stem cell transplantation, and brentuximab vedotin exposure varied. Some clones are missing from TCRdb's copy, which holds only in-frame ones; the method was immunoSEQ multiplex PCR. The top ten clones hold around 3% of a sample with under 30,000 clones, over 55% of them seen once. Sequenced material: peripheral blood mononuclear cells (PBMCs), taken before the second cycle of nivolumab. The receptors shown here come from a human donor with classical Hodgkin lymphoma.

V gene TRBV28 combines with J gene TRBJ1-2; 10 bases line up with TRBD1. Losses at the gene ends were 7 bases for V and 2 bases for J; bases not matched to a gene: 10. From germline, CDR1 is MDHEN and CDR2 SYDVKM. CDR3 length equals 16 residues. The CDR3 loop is CASKVVGTGVNYGYTF. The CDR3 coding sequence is TGTGCCAGCAAGGTTGTTGGGACAGGGGTCAACTATGGCTACACCTTC.

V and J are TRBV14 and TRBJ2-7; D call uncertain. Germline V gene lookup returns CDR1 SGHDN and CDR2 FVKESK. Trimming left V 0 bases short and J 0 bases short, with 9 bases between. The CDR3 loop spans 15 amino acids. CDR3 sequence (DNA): TGTGCCAGCAGCCAAGATGAGACAAGCTCCTACGAGCAGTACTTC. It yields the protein CASSQDETSSYEQYF.

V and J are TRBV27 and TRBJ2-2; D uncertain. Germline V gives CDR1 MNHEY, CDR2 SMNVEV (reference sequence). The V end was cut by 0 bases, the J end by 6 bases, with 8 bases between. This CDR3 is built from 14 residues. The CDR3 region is CASSLSTIPGELFF. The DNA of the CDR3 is TGTGCCAGCAGTTTATCGACGATACCCGGGGAGCTGTTTTTT.

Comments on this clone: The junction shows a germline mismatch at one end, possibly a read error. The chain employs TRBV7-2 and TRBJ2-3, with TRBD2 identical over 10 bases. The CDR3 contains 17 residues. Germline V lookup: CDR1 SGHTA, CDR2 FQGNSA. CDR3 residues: CASSVAGGDWGTDTQYF. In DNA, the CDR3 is TGTGCCAGCAGCGTAGCGGGGGGCGACTGGGGCACAGATACGCAGTATTTT. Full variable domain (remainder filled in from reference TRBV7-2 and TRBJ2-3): GAGVSQSPSNKVTEKGKDVELRCDPISGHTALYWYRQSLGQGLEFLIYFQGNSAPDKSGLPSDRFSAERTGGSVSTLTIQRTQQEDSAVYLCASSVAGGDWGTDTQYFGPGTRLTVL.

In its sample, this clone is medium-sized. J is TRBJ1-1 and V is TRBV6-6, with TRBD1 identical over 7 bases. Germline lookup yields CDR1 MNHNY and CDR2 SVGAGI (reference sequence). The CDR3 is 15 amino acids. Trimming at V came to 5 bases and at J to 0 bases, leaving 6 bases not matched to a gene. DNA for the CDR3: TGTGCCAGCAGTCCTCCGGGACAGATGAACACTGAAGCTTTCTTT. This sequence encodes CASSPPGQMNTEAFF.

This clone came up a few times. In DNA form, the CDR3 reads TGTGCCAGCAGCTTACATAGGAGGAGCAATCAGCCCCAGCATTTT. This encodes CASSLHRRSNQPQHF. The chain couples TRBV7-2 to TRBJ1-5, with no clear D. This CDR3 region has 15 residues. CDR1 and CDR2 (germline): SGHTA, FQGNSA. Trimming stripped 2 bases from V and 1 base from J, with 9 bases between.

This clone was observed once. CDR3 nucleotide sequence: TGTGCCAGCAGCTTAGACAGACAGGGTCAGCGGTTCTCTGGAAACACCATATATTTT. This encodes CASSLDRQGQRFSGNTIYF. V usage is TRBV11-2 and J usage is TRBJ1-3; 7 bases are a match to TRBD1. After removal of 0 bases from V and 0 bases from J, the junction contained 11 bases not matched to a gene. The CDR3 covers 19 residues. Per the germline V gene, CDR1 is SGHAT and CDR2 is FQNNGV.

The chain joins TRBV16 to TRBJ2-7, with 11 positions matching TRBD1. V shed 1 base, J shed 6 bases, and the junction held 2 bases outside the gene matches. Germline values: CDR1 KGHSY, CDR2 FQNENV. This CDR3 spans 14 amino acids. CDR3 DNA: TGTGCCAGCAGCCAATGGGGGACAGGGGGCGAGCAGTACTTC. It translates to CASSQWGTGGEQYF.

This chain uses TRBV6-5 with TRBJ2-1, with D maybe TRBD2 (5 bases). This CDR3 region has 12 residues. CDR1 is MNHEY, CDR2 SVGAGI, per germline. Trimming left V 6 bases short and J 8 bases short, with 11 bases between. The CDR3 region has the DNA TGTGCCAGCAGCCCGGGGTTGGATGAGCAGTTCTTC. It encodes CASSPGLDEQFF.

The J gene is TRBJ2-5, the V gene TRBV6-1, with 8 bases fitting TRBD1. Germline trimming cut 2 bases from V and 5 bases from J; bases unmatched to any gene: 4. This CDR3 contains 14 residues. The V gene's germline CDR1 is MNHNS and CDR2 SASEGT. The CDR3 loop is CASSELAGGETQYF. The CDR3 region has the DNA TGTGCCAGCAGTGAATTGGCAGGGGGCGAGACCCAGTACTTC.

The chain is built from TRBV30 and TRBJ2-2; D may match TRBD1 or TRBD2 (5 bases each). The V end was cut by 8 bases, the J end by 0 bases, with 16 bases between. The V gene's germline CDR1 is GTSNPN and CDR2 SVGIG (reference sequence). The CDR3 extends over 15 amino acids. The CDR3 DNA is TGTGCCCGGGGTTGGGGGAGCGCGAACACCGGGGAGCTGTTTTTT. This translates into CARGWGSANTGELFF.

The CDR3, as DNA: TGTGCCAGCAGCTTATTAGTAGGGGGGAGCTCACCCCTCCACTTT. Residues: CASSLLVGGSSPLHF. The V and J genes are TRBV7-9 and TRBJ1-6, with D possibly TRBD1 on 6 matching bases. Per the germline V gene, CDR1 is SEHNR and CDR2 is FQNEAQ (reference sequence). The CDR3 totals 15 residues. Trimming removed 2 bases from V and 10 bases from J, with 15 bases in between.

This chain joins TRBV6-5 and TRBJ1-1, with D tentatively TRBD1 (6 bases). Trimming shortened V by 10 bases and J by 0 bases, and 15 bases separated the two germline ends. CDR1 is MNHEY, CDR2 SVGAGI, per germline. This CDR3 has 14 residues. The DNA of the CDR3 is TGTGCCACCCTACAGGGCATAATGAACACTGAAGCTTTCTTT. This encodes CATLQGIMNTEAFF.

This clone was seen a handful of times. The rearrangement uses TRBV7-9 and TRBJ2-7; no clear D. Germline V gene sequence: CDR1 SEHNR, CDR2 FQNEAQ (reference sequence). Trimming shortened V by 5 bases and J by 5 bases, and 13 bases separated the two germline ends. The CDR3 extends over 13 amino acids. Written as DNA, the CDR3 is TGTGCCAGCAGCCCCGGACGGAGAGACGAGCAGTACTTC. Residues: CASSPGRRDEQYF.

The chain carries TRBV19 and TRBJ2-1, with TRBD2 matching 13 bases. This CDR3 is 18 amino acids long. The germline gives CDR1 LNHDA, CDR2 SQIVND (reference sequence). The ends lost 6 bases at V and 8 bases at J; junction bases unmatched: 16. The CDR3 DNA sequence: TGTGCCAGTAGCCGAATGACTAGCGGGGGGCCTACAGTTGATGAGCAGTTCTTC. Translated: CASSRMTSGGPTVDEQFF.

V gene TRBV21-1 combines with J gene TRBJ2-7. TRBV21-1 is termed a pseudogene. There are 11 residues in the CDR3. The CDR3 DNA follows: TGTGCCAGCAGCAAAGTGAGTCAAGGGTACTTC. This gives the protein CASSKVSQGYF.

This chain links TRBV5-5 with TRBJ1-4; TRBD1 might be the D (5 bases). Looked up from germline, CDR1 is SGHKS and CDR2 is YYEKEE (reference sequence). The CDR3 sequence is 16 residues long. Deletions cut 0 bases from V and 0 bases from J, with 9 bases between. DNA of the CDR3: TGTGCCAGCAGCTTGGTTCAGGGCTCAACTAATGAAAAACTGTTTTTT. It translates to CASSLVQGSTNEKLFF.

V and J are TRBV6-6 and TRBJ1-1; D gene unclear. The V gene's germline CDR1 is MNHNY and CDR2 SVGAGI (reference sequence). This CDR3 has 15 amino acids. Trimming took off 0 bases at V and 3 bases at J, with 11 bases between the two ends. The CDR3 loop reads CASSYSEGVDTEAFF. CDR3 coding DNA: TGTGCCAGCAGTTACTCGGAGGGAGTGGACACTGAAGCTTTCTTT.

CDR3 DNA sequence: TGTGCCAGCAGCTTAGGGGCGGGGTACGAGCAGTACTTC. Its protein is CASSLGAGYEQYF. The gene calls are TRBV5-8 and TRBJ2-7; TRBD2 might be the D (6 bases). V shed 2 bases and J shed 4 bases, with 10 bases lying between them. Germline values: CDR1 SGHTS, CDR2 YDEGEE. This CDR3 has 13 amino acids.

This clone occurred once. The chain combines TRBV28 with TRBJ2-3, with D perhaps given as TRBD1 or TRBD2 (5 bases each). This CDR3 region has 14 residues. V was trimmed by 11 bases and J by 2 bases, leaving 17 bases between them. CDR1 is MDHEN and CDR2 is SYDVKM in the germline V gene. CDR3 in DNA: TGTGCCTTAAGGGGCACGGACTTCACAGATACGCAGTATTTT. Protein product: CALRGTDFTDTQYF.

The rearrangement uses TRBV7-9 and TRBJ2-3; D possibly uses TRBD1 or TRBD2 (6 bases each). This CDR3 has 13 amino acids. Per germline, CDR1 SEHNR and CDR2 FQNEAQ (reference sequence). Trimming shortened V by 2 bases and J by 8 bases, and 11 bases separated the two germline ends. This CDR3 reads CASSLRGAGTQYF. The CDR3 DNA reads TGTGCCAGCAGCTTAAGGGGGGCGGGTACGCAGTATTTT.

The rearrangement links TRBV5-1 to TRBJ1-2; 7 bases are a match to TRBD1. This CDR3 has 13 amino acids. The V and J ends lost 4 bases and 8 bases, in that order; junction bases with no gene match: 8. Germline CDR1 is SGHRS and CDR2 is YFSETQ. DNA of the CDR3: TGCGCCAGCAGCGAAGGGGGCGCAGGCGGCTACACCTTC. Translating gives CASSEGGAGGYTF.

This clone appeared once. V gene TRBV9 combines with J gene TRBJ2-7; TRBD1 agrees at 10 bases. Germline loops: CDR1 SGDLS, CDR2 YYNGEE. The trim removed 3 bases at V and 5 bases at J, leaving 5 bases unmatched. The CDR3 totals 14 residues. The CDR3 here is CASSAEGQGNEQYF. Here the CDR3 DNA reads TGTGCCAGCAGCGCAGAGGGACAGGGGAACGAGCAGTACTTC.

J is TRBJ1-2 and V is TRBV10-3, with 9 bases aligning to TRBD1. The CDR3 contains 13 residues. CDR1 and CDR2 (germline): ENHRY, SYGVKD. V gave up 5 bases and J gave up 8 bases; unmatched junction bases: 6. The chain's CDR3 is CAISLDRGEGYTF. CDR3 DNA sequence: TGTGCCATCAGTCTGGACAGGGGAGAGGGCTACACCTTC.

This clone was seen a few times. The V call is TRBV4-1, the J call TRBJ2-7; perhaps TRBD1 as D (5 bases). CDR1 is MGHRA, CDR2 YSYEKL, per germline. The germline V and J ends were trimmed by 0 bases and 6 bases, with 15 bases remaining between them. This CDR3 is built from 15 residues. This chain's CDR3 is CASSQDHTGRREQYF. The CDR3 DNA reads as TGCGCCAGCAGCCAAGATCATACAGGACGTCGCGAGCAGTACTTC.

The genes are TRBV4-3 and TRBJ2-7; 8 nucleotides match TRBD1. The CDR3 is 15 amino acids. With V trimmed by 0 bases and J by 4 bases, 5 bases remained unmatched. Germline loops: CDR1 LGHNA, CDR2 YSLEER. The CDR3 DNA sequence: TGCGCCAGCAGCCAAGAACTGGACAGGGAGTACGAGCAGTACTTC. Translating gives CASSQELDREYEQYF.

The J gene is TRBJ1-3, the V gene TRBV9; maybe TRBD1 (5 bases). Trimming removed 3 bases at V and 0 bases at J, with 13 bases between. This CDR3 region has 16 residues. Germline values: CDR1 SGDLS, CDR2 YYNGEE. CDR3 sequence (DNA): TGTGCCAGCAGCGCTAAACAGGAGAGCTCTGGAAACACCATATATTTT. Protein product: CASSAKQESSGNTIYF.